The clone carrying this T cell receptor (beta chain) was seen only a few times. This sample was taken from a study of blood T cell repertoires in COVID-19. About the study: The United States, Italy and Spain were the sources of the acute and convalescent COVID-19 samples. T cells, B-cell-depleted T cells, or PBMCs provided the cDNA or gDNA that served as material.

Original methodology: By means of reference gene primer amplification, nucleated cell counts were estimated. Clones were sequenced by immunoSEQ multiplex PCR, and TCRdb holds only the in-frame ones, with some missing. The V and J calls and clone size were taken over from that table, and D and trimming were inferred from the DNA. The sample consists of about 170,000 clones, 70% to 85% of them appearing once. Germline CDR1 and CDR2: SGHRS and YFSETQ. V dropped 0 bases and J dropped 3 bases, with 13 bases sitting between them. The CDR3 extends over 16 amino acids. This chain links TRBV5-1 with TRBJ1-3; D gene unclear. The receptor's source is a man aged 55 to 70 who had recovered from COVID-19. The sequencing input was peripheral blood. DNA for the CDR3: TGCGCCAGCAGCTTGGAGCCAGGTTCGGATGGAAACACCATATATTTT. It encodes CASSLEPGSDGNTIYF.